A selection of T cell receptor beta chains follows, all from one sample in a study of cytotoxic CD8 clonotypes in ibrutinib-treated CLL. TCRdb's table, derived via immunoSEQ multiplex PCR, lists solely in-frame clones and lacks some. The data contain roughly 51,000 clones, approximately 51% of them singletons. This material consisted of PBMCs, taken after 12 months of ibrutinib treatment. Receptors were obtained from a human donor with chronic lymphocytic leukemia. Each CDR3 is given without its conserved first and last residue. A row's size may be missing; if present it is once, few, many or a size class.

v_call clone_size cdr3_aa
TRBV5-1 few ASSLDSPFTGELF
TRBV11-2 . ASSIMTNMNTEAF
TRBV18 . ASSPSGVPYEQY
TRBV7-7 . ASSPGLAASYNEQF
TRBV28 . ASSSPPLETQY
TRBV28 . ASGTSNQPQH
TRBV11-2 . ASSGRQWDNEQF
TRBV5-4 . ASSLALVPSSYNEQF
TRBV29-1 . SVVPGQLNTEAF
TRBV6-6 few ASSYSVTGSSYEQY
TRBV21-1 . ASSSRDRGQNSFRGNTEAF
TRBV7-3 few ASSFPGTGVSTEAF
TRBV6-4 . ASSDRREGPYNEQF
TRBV7-9 . ASSLAPASGTNEQF
TRBV5-5 . ASSWDSDGYT
TRBV5-1 . ASRDSYNSPLH
TRBV5-4 once ASSLRDRGNYGYT
TRBV27 . ASSLSIEYEQY
TRBV5-1 . ASSPDRGVYEQY
TRBV28 few ASRWTGHQGDIQY
TRBV20-1 few SASGRNEQF
TRBV2 . ASGKTGAVVEQY
TRBV20-1 . SARGAGGAF
TRBV7-2 . ASSTGSPGPQF
TRBV2 few ASSEEWSSGNTIY
TRBV9 . ASSARLAGGKNEQY
TRBV29-1 few SVQRLGETQY
TRBV27 many ASSERQGTPQH
TRBV14 few ASSQEIGSGRAYQETQY
TRBV5-1 few ASSPGTRGGELF
TRBV11-2 many ASSLQVSGRSTEQY
TRBV29-1 . SVERDFLYGYT
TRBV7-6 few ASSLSEQTQY
TRBV5-1 few ASSLGQGSTIY
TRBV9 . ASSVGVGREETQY
TRBV5-8 . ASSFTTSPYTQY
TRBV19 few ASSIDRGLTYEQY
TRBV5-1 . ASSLDGQTYEQY
TRBV7-2 . ASSPGHQNTEAF
TRBV18 . ASSPPGTAVSYT
TRBV6-6 . ASRTGEEGYT
TRBV18 . ASSPGTEDTQY
TRBV18 few ASSPPLTGDYEQY
TRBV5-6 few ASSFSGPPEAF
TRBV30 few AWSRNQNSYEQY
TRBV9 many ASSVRLAGDNEQF
TRBV28 few ASSLSGAEAF
TRBV5-5 . ASSQGISLNYGYT